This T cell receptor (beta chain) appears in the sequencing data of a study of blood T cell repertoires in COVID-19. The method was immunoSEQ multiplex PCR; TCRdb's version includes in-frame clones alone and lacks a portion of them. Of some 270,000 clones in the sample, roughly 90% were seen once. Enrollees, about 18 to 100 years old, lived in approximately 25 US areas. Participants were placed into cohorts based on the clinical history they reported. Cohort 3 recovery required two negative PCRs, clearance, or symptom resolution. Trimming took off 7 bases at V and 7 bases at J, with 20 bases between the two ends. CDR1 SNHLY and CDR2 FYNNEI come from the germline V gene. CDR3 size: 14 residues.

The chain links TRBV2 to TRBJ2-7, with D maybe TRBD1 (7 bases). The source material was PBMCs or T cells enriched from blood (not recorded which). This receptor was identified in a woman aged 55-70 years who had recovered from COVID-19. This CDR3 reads CASNGPTGRSEQYF. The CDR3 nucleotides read TGTGCCAGCAACGGACCGACAGGGAGGAGTGAGCAGTACTTC. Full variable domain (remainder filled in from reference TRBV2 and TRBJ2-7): EPEVTQTPSHQVTQMGQEVILRCVPISNHLYFYWYRQILGQKVEFLVSFYNNEISEKSEIFDDQFSVERPDGSNFTLKIRSTKLEDSAMYFCASNGPTGRSEQYFGPGTRLTVT.